The rows below give T cell receptor beta chains drawn from one sample of a study of CD8 T cells in ankylosing spondylitis. TCRdb fed the 5' RACE reads into MiXCR, producing one record per CDR3 protein. The repertoire holds under 300,000 distinct CDR3 sequences, with about 10% as singletons. The sequenced sample consisted of blood, either unsorted or a sorted T cell fraction (not recorded which). The origin of the receptors is a male donor with ankylosing spondylitis or in good health (not recorded which). Each CDR3 is given with its conserved first and last residue. The order of the fields is V gene, J gene, D gene, clone size, CDR3 DNA, CDR3 protein. D genes are given only for firm matches. Expanded clones get a size class; other rows say once, few or many, or leave the size out.

>TRBV4-2|TRBJ2-4|TRBD2|few
TGTGCCAGCAGCCAAGGACTAGCGGGAGAAGACATTCAGTACTTC
CASSQGLAGEDIQYF
>TRBV10-2|TRBJ2-2|NA|NA
TGCGCCAGCAGTTCGGGAACCGGGGAGCTGTTTTTT
CASSSGTGELFF
>TRBV25-1|TRBJ2-1|TRBD1|many
TGTGCCAGCGACAGGGGGGTAGGGGGCTCCTACAATGAGCAGTTCTTC
CASDRGVGGSYNEQFF
>TRBV7-2|TRBJ2-2|TRBD2|many
TGTGCCAGCAGCCACTCCCTTGGCGGGAGGATCACCGGGGAGCTGTTTTTT
CASSHSLGGRITGELFF
>TRBV3-1|TRBJ2-7|TRBD2|many
TGTGCCAGCAGCCGGGGAGGGCCTGGGACGGTACTTTGGGAGCAGTACTTC
CASSRGGPGTVLWEQYF
>TRBV20-1|TRBJ1-6|TRBD1|many
TGCAGTGCTAGAAGGGACAGCCTTAATTCACCCCTCCACTTT
CSARRDSLNSPLHF
>TRBV11-3|TRBJ2-2|TRBD1|few
TGTGCCAGCAGCTTCGGACAGGGGAACACCGGGGAGCTGTTTTTT
CASSFGQGNTGELFF
>TRBV20-1|TRBJ2-5|TRBD1|few
TGCAGTGCCAGGACAGGGGCGCAAGAGACCCAGTACTTC
CSARTGAQETQYF
>TRBV5-6|TRBJ2-4|TRBD2|many
TGTGCCAGCAAGAGTCGGCGTAGCGGGACGCCCTTAGCCAAAAACATTCAGTACTTC
CASKSRRSGTPLAKNIQYF
>TRBV10-3|TRBJ2-7|NA|few
TGTGCCATCGGGTTGGGAAAGGCCCACGAGCAGTACTTC
CAIGLGKAHEQYF
>TRBV20-1|TRBJ1-6|NA|many
TGCAGTGCTAGAGACCCCCAGGGCAGGGACAATTCACCCCTCCACTTT
CSARDPQGRDNSPLHF
>TRBV5-1|TRBJ2-7|NA|many
TGCGCCAGCAGCAGGGCCGACGGGACTCCGAAAGAGCAGTACTTC
CASSRADGTPKEQYF
>TRBV6-1|TRBJ2-5|NA|NA
TGTGCCAGCAGTGAATTAGTGTCCAGACAAGAGACCCAGTACTTC
CASSELVSRQETQYF
>TRBV13|TRBJ1-6|NA|many
TGTGCCAGCAGCTTAGCGGAGGGAAATAATTCACCCCTCCACTTT
CASSLAEGNNSPLHF
>TRBV20-1|TRBJ1-1|NA|many
TGCAGTGCCTTATACAGGGTCACTGAAGCTTTCTTT
CSALYRVTEAFF
>TRBV3-1|TRBJ2-4|NA|many
TGTGCCAGCAGCCCGCGGGACCCAGCCAAAAACATTCAGTACTTC
CASSPRDPAKNIQYF
>TRBV6-1|TRBJ2-5|TRBD1|many
TGTGCCAGCAGATGGACAGGGATGGAAGTAGAGACCCAGTACTTC
CASRWTGMEVETQYF
>TRBV24-1|TRBJ2-7|NA|NA
TGTGCCACCAGTGATTCCCACAACAACGAGCAGTACTTC
CATSDSHNNEQYF
>TRBV25-1|TRBJ1-1|NA|many
TGTGCCAGCAGTGGCACGGGGTTCCTACCAGACACTGAAGCTTTCTTT
CASSGTGFLPDTEAFF
>TRBV20-1|TRBJ2-6|TRBD2|many
TGCAGCGCGGGAGTAACTGGGGCCAACGTCCTGACTTTC
CSAGVTGANVLTF
>TRBV9|TRBJ1-1|TRBD1|many
TGTGCCAGCAGCCCACAGGGGGCGGGGAACACTGAAGCTTTCTTT
CASSPQGAGNTEAFF
>TRBV15|TRBJ2-3|NA|many
TGTGCCACCAGCAGAGATGATAACACAGATACGCAGTATTTT
CATSRDDNTDTQYF
>TRBV20-1|TRBJ2-2|TRBD2|NA
TGCAGTGCTAGAGATCAACGGACTGGCGGGGGGGCCGGGACCGGGGAGCTGTTTTTT
CSARDQRTGGGAGTGELFF
>TRBV5-1|TRBJ2-2|TRBD1|many
TGCGCCAGCTTGTATCGTGTAGGGGGCGATCCCAAGAACACCGGGGAGCTGTTTTTT
CASLYRVGGDPKNTGELFF
>TRBV20-1|TRBJ2-1|TRBD2|many
TGCAGTGCCGGACGGGGGGGGCCCTACAATGAGCAGTTCTTC
CSAGRGGPYNEQFF
>TRBV7-2|TRBJ1-1|NA|few
TGTGCCAGCAGCTTTCTTGTGAACACTGAAGCTTTCTTT
CASSFLVNTEAFF
>TRBV6-1|TRBJ2-3|TRBD1|few
TGTGCCAGCAGTGAAGGACAGGGCGCAGATACGCAGTATTTT
CASSEGQGADTQYF